A selection of T cell receptor beta chains follows, all from one sample in a study of blood T cell repertoires in COVID-19. Data came from immunoSEQ multiplex PCR; TCRdb stores just in-frame clones and leaves some out. This table has 180,000 or so clones, about 85% appearing once. Sequenced material: peripheral blood. The origin of the receptors is a woman over 75 with acute or convalescent COVID-19. The CDR3 runs from the conserved cysteine through the conserved F or W. Fields, in order: J gene, CDR3 length, D gene, clone size, V gene, CDR3 protein, CDR3 DNA. D genes are given only for firm matches. A clone size is listed for some rows: how often the clone was seen (once, few, many), or a class if it is expanded.

j_gene: TRBJ1-1; len: 13; d_gene: NA; abundance: many; v_gene: TRBV30; CDR3aa: CAWSTGPNTEAFF; CDR3nt: TGTGCCTGGAGTACAGGGCCGAACACTGAAGCTTTCTTT
j_gene: TRBJ2-3; len: 12; d_gene: NA; abundance: few; v_gene: TRBV11-2; CDR3aa: CASSFRGNTQYF; CDR3nt: TGTGCCAGCAGCTTCCGGGGAAATACGCAGTATTTT
j_gene: TRBJ1-2; len: 14; d_gene: NA; abundance: NA; v_gene: TRBV21-1; CDR3aa: CASSAGQGGYGYTF; CDR3nt: TGTGCCAGCAGCGCCGGACAGGGAGGGTATGGCTACACCTTC
j_gene: TRBJ1-1; len: 12; d_gene: NA; abundance: NA; v_gene: TRBV30; CDR3aa: CAWTPGGRFAFF; CDR3nt: TGTGCCTGGACCCCGGGGGGGCGGTTTGCTTTCTTT
j_gene: TRBJ1-3; len: 16; d_gene: NA; abundance: NA; v_gene: TRBV6-1; CDR3aa: CASSELPGSVGNTIYF; CDR3nt: TGTGCCAGCAGTGAACTTCCAGGGTCGGTTGGAAACACCATATATTTT
j_gene: TRBJ1-1; len: 12; d_gene: TRBD1; abundance: NA; v_gene: TRBV6-5; CDR3aa: CASTGGWTEAFF; CDR3nt: TGTGCCAGCACAGGGGGTTGGACTGAAGCTTTCTTT
j_gene: TRBJ2-7; len: 14; d_gene: TRBD2; abundance: NA; v_gene: TRBV6-2/TRBV6-3; CDR3aa: CASSLAGGQNEQYF; CDR3nt: TGTGCCAGCAGCCTAGCGGGAGGGCAGAACGAGCAGTACTTC
j_gene: TRBJ1-1; len: 14; d_gene: NA; abundance: NA; v_gene: TRBV9; CDR3aa: CASSAARGDTEAFF; CDR3nt: TGTGCCAGCAGCGCGGCTCGGGGGGACACTGAAGCTTTCTTT
j_gene: TRBJ2-3; len: 16; d_gene: TRBD1; abundance: NA; v_gene: TRBV6-6; CDR3aa: CASRGVQGARGGTQYF; CDR3nt: TGTGCCAGCAGGGGCGTACAGGGGGCCCGCGGGGGTACGCAGTATTTT
j_gene: TRBJ1-2; len: 12; d_gene: NA; abundance: NA; v_gene: TRBV18; CDR3aa: CASSSGEDGYTF; CDR3nt: TGTGCCAGCTCGTCCGGGGAAGACGGCTACACCTTC
j_gene: TRBJ1-5; len: 15; d_gene: NA; abundance: few; v_gene: TRBV5-1; CDR3aa: CASSLDRADGQPQHF; CDR3nt: TGCGCCAGCAGCTTGGACAGGGCCGATGGACAGCCCCAGCATTTT
j_gene: TRBJ1-1; len: 13; d_gene: NA; abundance: NA; v_gene: TRBV18; CDR3aa: CASSQEMNTEAFF; CDR3nt: TGTGCCAGCTCACAGGAGATGAACACTGAAGCTTTCTTT
j_gene: TRBJ1-1; len: 16; d_gene: NA; abundance: NA; v_gene: TRBV10-2; CDR3aa: CASSAVVGGHNTEAFF; CDR3nt: TGCGCCAGCAGTGCGGTTGTGGGCGGACATAACACTGAAGCTTTCTTT
j_gene: TRBJ1-3; len: 14; d_gene: NA; abundance: NA; v_gene: TRBV30; CDR3aa: CAWSEVRPGNTIYF; CDR3nt: TGTGCCTGGAGTGAAGTCAGGCCTGGAAACACCATATATTTT
j_gene: TRBJ1-2; len: 18; d_gene: NA; abundance: NA; v_gene: TRBV4-1; CDR3aa: CASSLHKSDRTINYGYTF; CDR3nt: TGCGCCAGCAGCCTACACAAGTCGGACAGAACAATTAACTATGGCTACACCTTC
j_gene: TRBJ1-1; len: 12; d_gene: NA; abundance: NA; v_gene: TRBV7-9; CDR3aa: CASSLRDTEAFF; CDR3nt: TGTGCCAGCAGCCTCAGGGATACTGAAGCTTTCTTT
j_gene: TRBJ1-6; len: 15; d_gene: TRBD1; abundance: NA; v_gene: TRBV5-1; CDR3aa: CASSLTTGTISPLHF; CDR3nt: TGCGCCAGCAGCCTAACGACAGGGACGATTTCACCCCTCCACTTT
j_gene: TRBJ2-2; len: 13; d_gene: TRBD2; abundance: NA; v_gene: TRBV11-2; CDR3aa: CASSPRGAGELFF; CDR3nt: TGTGCCAGCAGCCCGCGGGGGGCCGGGGAGCTGTTTTTT
j_gene: TRBJ2-1; len: 16; d_gene: NA; abundance: NA; v_gene: TRBV19; CDR3aa: CASSRSRGVSYNEQFF; CDR3nt: TGTGCCAGTAGTAGGTCCAGGGGGGTCTCCTACAATGAGCAGTTCTTC
j_gene: TRBJ1-1; len: 16; d_gene: NA; abundance: NA; v_gene: TRBV27; CDR3aa: CASRLSGGGMNTEAFF; CDR3nt: TGTGCCAGCCGGCTTTCGGGGGGAGGAATGAACACTGAAGCTTTCTTT
j_gene: TRBJ1-1; len: 11; d_gene: NA; abundance: few; v_gene: TRBV3-1/TRBV3-2; CDR3aa: CASILAAEAFF; CDR3nt: TGTGCCAGCATTCTAGCGGCTGAAGCTTTCTTT
j_gene: TRBJ2-4; len: 16; d_gene: NA; abundance: NA; v_gene: TRBV4-1; CDR3aa: CASSPGTLLAKNIQYF; CDR3nt: TGCGCCAGCAGCCCGGGGACACTTCTAGCCAAAAACATTCAGTACTTC
j_gene: TRBJ1-6; len: 18; d_gene: TRBD1; abundance: NA; v_gene: TRBV5-1; CDR3aa: CASSWLGQSTSYNSPLHF; CDR3nt: TGCGCCAGCAGCTGGCTGGGACAGTCAACCTCCTATAATTCACCCCTCCACTTT
j_gene: TRBJ2-7; len: 16; d_gene: NA; abundance: NA; v_gene: TRBV6-1; CDR3aa: CASSEGLGGAGWEQYF; CDR3nt: TGTGCCAGCAGTGAAGGACTAGGCGGCGCGGGGTGGGAGCAGTACTTC
j_gene: TRBJ1-6; len: 14; d_gene: NA; abundance: NA; v_gene: TRBV30; CDR3aa: CAWNQGRSDSPLHF; CDR3nt: TGTGCCTGGAACCAGGGTCGGTCGGATTCACCCCTCCACTTT
j_gene: TRBJ2-3; len: 15; d_gene: TRBD1; abundance: NA; v_gene: TRBV10-3; CDR3aa: CAISPGQGPVDTQYF; CDR3nt: TGTGCCATCAGCCCGGGACAGGGACCGGTAGATACGCAGTATTTT